These 30 T cell receptor beta chains were sequenced from one sample in a study of cytomegalovirus exposure and HLA in healthy donors. TCRdb keeps only in-frame clones here, not all; method: immunoSEQ multiplex PCR. Counted here are about 110,000 clones, 70% to 85% occurring once; the ten biggest clones make up 3% to 3.5%. The sequencing sample was made of PBMCs. The receptors were sampled from a woman aged 18 to 35 in good health and CMV-seronegative.

The J gene is TRBJ1-3, the V gene TRBV15; 8 nucleotides match TRBD1. CDR1 is LNHNV, CDR2 YYDKDF, per germline (reference sequence). This CDR3 region has 18 residues. After removal of 2 bases from V and 4 bases from J, the junction contained 13 bases not matched to a gene. The CDR3: CATSRYNLDRVGGNTIYF. DNA of the CDR3: TGTGCCACCAGCAGATACAATTTGGACAGGGTAGGAGGAAACACCATATATTTT.

The table lists this clone with a count of one. This sequence joins TRBV18 and TRBJ2-7, with 10 bases matching TRBD2. From germline, CDR1 is KGHSH and CDR2 LQKENI. V shed 3 bases and J 8 bases; nucleotides not matched to a gene: 19. The CDR3 contains 18 residues. The CDR3 sequence: CASSPRPSGGSPQIQQYF. CDR3 DNA: TGTGCCAGCTCACCTCGACCTAGCGGGGGTTCCCCCCAAATCCAGCAGTACTTC.

This clone turned up a few times. V usage is TRBV14 and J usage is TRBJ1-1; D might be TRBD1 (6 bases). The CDR3 runs to 14 residues. Germline loops: CDR1 SGHDN, CDR2 FVKESK. Trimming removed 0 bases at V and 1 base at J, with 6 bases between. CDR3 in amino acids: CASSQEGGNTEAFF. The DNA for the CDR3 is TGTGCCAGCAGCCAAGAAGGGGGGAACACTGAAGCTTTCTTT.

This rearrangement joins TRBV25-1 to TRBJ2-3; no clear D. Trimming left V 4 bases short and J 0 bases short, with 2 bases between. Germline V gene sequence: CDR1 MGHDK, CDR2 SYGVNS. This CDR3 has 12 amino acids. CDR3 nucleotides: TGTGCCAGCAGTGCGAGCACAGATACGCAGTATTTT. Encoded protein: CASSASTDTQYF.

The chain uses TRBV27 and TRBJ2-1, with 7 positions matching TRBD1. The CDR3 extends over 14 amino acids. The V gene end was trimmed by 2 bases and the J gene end by 8 bases; junction bases not matched to a gene: 6. The V gene's germline CDR1 is MNHEY and CDR2 SMNVEV (reference sequence). The DNA for the CDR3 is TGTGCCAGCAGTTTAACAGGGGATGGATATGAGCAGTTCTTC. The encoded protein is CASSLTGDGYEQFF.

The rearrangement uses TRBV4-1 and TRBJ2-1; TRBD2 agrees at 9 bases. The CDR3 has 16 residues. Germline V gives CDR1 MGHRA, CDR2 YSYEKL. The J segment lost 9 bases and the V segment lost 3 bases, leaving 12 bases of the junction unmatched. The CDR3 coding sequence is TGCGCCAGCAGCCAGCAAAATAGCGGGGGCCCGGGTGAGCAGTTCTTC. Its translation: CASSQQNSGGPGEQFF.

The V call is TRBV28, the J call TRBJ2-7; 9 bases line up with TRBD1. The CDR3 spans 18 residues. V lost 4 bases and J lost 5; bases outside the gene matches: 18. Germline V CDR1 and CDR2: MDHEN, SYDVKM. In DNA, the CDR3 is TGTGCCAGCAGTTCCCCTCGGCGGGGACAGGGTTATGGGGACGAGCAGTACTTC. Encoded protein: CASSSPRRGQGYGDEQYF.

The V and J genes are TRBV25-1 and TRBJ1-1; TRBD1 aligns across 7 bases. J gave up 2 bases and V 6 bases, and 9 bases lay outside the gene matches. This CDR3 region has 15 residues. From germline, CDR1 is MGHDK and CDR2 SYGVNS. The CDR3: CASSAPGTANTEAFF. CDR3 coding DNA: TGTGCCAGCAGCGCCCCAGGGACAGCCAACACTGAAGCTTTCTTT.

The chain combines TRBV5-1 with TRBJ1-2; 10 nucleotides match TRBD1. The germline CDR1 and CDR2 sequences are SGHRS and YFSETQ. Trimming took 0 bases from V and 2 from J; bases not matched to a gene: 10. CDR3 length: 18 amino acids. The CDR3 reads CASSLGGTGALGNYGYTF. The CDR3 DNA sequence: TGCGCCAGCAGCTTGGGGGGGACAGGGGCCCTAGGAAACTATGGCTACACCTTC.

The V call is TRBV30, the J call TRBJ2-7, with D possibly being TRBD2 (6 bases). This CDR3 has 16 residues. CDR1 is GTSNPN, CDR2 SVGIG, per germline (reference sequence). V shed 0 bases and J shed 2 bases, with 17 bases lying between them. The CDR3 sequence: CAWSVRLATGTYEQYF. DNA for the CDR3: TGTGCCTGGAGTGTCCGTCTAGCGACGGGCACCTACGAGCAGTACTTC.

V and J are TRBV7-9 and TRBJ1-2; tentative D call: TRBD1 (5 bases). This CDR3 has 15 amino acids. V gave up 1 base and J gave up 2 bases, with 11 bases separating them. CDR1 is SEHNR and CDR2 is FQNEAQ in the germline V gene (reference sequence). CDR3 sequence: CASSLVQAPNYGYTF. The CDR3, as DNA: TGTGCCAGCAGCTTAGTACAGGCCCCCAACTATGGCTACACCTTC.

This chain links TRBV6-1 with TRBJ1-3; D gene uncertain. The CDR3 has 13 amino acids. The V and J ends lost 1 base and 3 bases respectively, with 4 bases between them. CDR1 is MNHNS, CDR2 SASEGT, per germline. The CDR3 loop reads CASSEVRGNTIYF. The CDR3 DNA reads TGTGCCAGCAGTGAAGTGCGTGGAAACACCATATATTTT.

The chain couples TRBV11-2 to TRBJ1-2; D ambiguous. V was cut by 3 bases and J by 3 bases, with 14 bases left in between. The CDR3 consists of 15 residues. Germline V lookup: CDR1 SGHAT, CDR2 FQNNGV. The CDR3 coding sequence is TGTGCCAGCAGCTTTTCCAGAGGGCTTGACTATGGCTACACCTTC. Residues: CASSFSRGLDYGYTF.

This clone is a singleton in its sample. The chain carries TRBV5-6 and TRBJ2-3; no clear D gene. CDR1 is SGHDT and CDR2 is YYEEEE in the germline V gene. The V end was cut by 4 bases, the J end by 4 bases, with 10 bases between. CDR3 length: 13 amino acids. The CDR3 is CASSPFPSDTQYF. The DNA of the CDR3 is TGTGCCAGCAGCCCGTTCCCCTCAGATACGCAGTATTTT. The complete variable domain, with remaining parts taken from reference TRBV5-6 and TRBJ2-3, reads DAGVTQSPTHLIKTRGQQVTLRCSPKSGHDTVSWYQQALGQGPQFIFQYYEEEERQRGNFPDRFSGHQFPNYSSELNVNALLLGDSALYLCASSPFPSDTQYFGPGTRLTVL.

The genes are TRBV14 and TRBJ1-1; D is unresolved. The germline gives CDR1 SGHDN, CDR2 FVKESK. This CDR3 spans 13 amino acids. Trimming took off 1 base at V and 6 bases at J, with 9 bases between the two ends. The CDR3 region has the DNA TGTGCCAGCAGCCAAGTTTGGAGCTCTGAAGCTTTCTTT. Translation: CASSQVWSSEAFF.

The chain has TRBV2 and TRBJ1-2; 7 bases map to TRBD1. Germline lookup yields CDR1 SNHLY and CDR2 FYNNEI. There are 13 residues in the CDR3. The junction had 13 bases not matched to a gene; V was cut back by 6 bases and J by 12 bases. The CDR3 region is CASRDRTRVVDTF. The CDR3 region has the DNA TGTGCCAGCAGGGACAGGACCCGTGTGGTGGACACCTTC. The entire variable domain, with the rest obtained from reference TRBV2 and TRBJ1-2, is as follows: EPEVTQTPSHQVTQMGQEVILRCVPISNHLYFYWYRQILGQKVEFLVSFYNNEISEKSEIFDDQFSVERPDGSNFTLKIRSTKLEDSAMYFCASRDRTRVVDTFGSGTRLTVV.

This clone was picked up one time. V and J are TRBV20-1 and TRBJ1-1; no firm D call. The V gene's germline CDR1 is DFQATT and CDR2 SNEGSKA (reference sequence). Trimming cost V 6 bases and J 4 bases, with 9 bases left between them. This CDR3 comprises 11 residues. In nucleotides, the CDR3 is TGCAGTGCAAGCGTGGGCACTGAAGCTTTCTTT. It encodes CSASVGTEAFF.

This CDR3 reads CASRRTGTAYEQYF. The CDR3 nucleotides read TGTGCCAGCAGAAGGACCGGGACAGCCTACGAGCAGTACTTC. The V call is TRBV28, the J call TRBJ2-7; 7 nucleotides line up with TRBD1. The trim removed 6 bases at V and 2 bases at J, leaving 7 bases unmatched. Germline CDR1 and CDR2: MDHEN and SYDVKM. This CDR3 contains 14 residues.

CDR3 bases: TGTGCCAGCAGCCAAGGTAGCGAGATAAGGTATTTT. Protein: CASSQGSEIRYF. The chain recombines TRBV14 with TRBJ2-3; possibly TRBD2 for D (5 bases). Trimming left V 1 base short and J 14 bases short, with 13 bases between. This CDR3 has 12 amino acids. Germline CDR1 SGHDN, CDR2 FVKESK.

The chain combines TRBV25-1 with TRBJ2-2, with D perhaps matching TRBD2 (6 bases). Germline assignment: CDR1 MGHDK and CDR2 SYGVNS. The V gene lost 6 bases and the J gene lost 6 bases, with 20 bases spanning the gap. CDR3 length: 16 amino acids. Here the CDR3 reads CASSARDWNYPGELFF. For the CDR3, the DNA is TGTGCCAGCAGCGCCCGGGACTGGAATTATCCCGGGGAGCTGTTTTTT.

In its sample, this clone was seen a few times. The CDR3 sequence: CASSGTWTGQGKQHF. The CDR3, as DNA: TGTGCCAGCAGTGGAACCTGGACAGGGCAGGGAAAGCAGCATTTT. V is TRBV2 and J is TRBJ1-5; 8 bases are shared with TRBD1. V lost 4 bases and J lost 13; bases outside the gene matches: 15. The germline V gene encodes CDR1 SNHLY and CDR2 FYNNEI. The CDR3 has 15 amino acids.

The CDR3 DNA sequence: TGTGCCAGCACCTGGGGAGTGAACACTGAAGCTTTCTTT. This codes for CASTWGVNTEAFF. The rearrangement uses TRBV2 and TRBJ1-1, with D hard to call. Germline loops: CDR1 SNHLY, CDR2 FYNNEI. Trimming took 7 bases from V and 0 from J, leaving 9 bases between them. CDR3 length: 13 residues.

This chain uses TRBV28 with TRBJ1-2; D gene uncertain. V shed 8 bases and J shed 2 bases, with 9 bases lying between them. Germline CDR1 and CDR2: MDHEN and SYDVKM. This CDR3 is built from 12 residues. As DNA, the CDR3 is TGTGCCAGCGGGGAGGTAAACTATGGCTACACCTTC. Residues: CASGEVNYGYTF.

The chain joins TRBV7-3 to TRBJ2-6, with D possibly being TRBD1 (5 bases). Trimming removed 5 bases from V and 0 bases from J, with 11 bases in between. Germline V gives CDR1 SGHTA, CDR2 FQGTGA. The CDR3 is 16 residues long. CDR3 protein: CASSAPGISGANVLTF. The CDR3 DNA reads as TGTGCCAGCAGCGCGCCAGGGATCTCTGGGGCCAACGTCCTGACTTTC.

This chain links TRBV7-3 with TRBJ1-1; no clear D. The germline V and J ends were trimmed by 0 bases and 11 bases, with 10 bases remaining between them. This CDR3 has 12 residues. Germline CDR1 and CDR2: SGHTA and FQGTGA. Here the CDR3 reads CASSLTGDKAFF. The CDR3 nucleotides read TGTGCCAGCAGCTTAACGGGAGATAAGGCTTTCTTT.

The chain has TRBV5-1 and TRBJ2-5, with D unresolved. This CDR3 comprises 13 residues. V was pared by 0 bases and J by 3 bases, with 6 bases between. Germline lookup yields CDR1 SGHRS and CDR2 YFSETQ. CDR3 residues: CASSLASKETQYF. The CDR3 DNA sequence: TGCGCCAGCAGCTTGGCCAGTAAAGAGACCCAGTACTTC.

The chain employs TRBV30 and TRBJ1-4, with 10 bases fitting TRBD1. This CDR3 has 16 residues. The V gene end was trimmed by 3 bases and the J gene end by 7 bases; junction bases not matched to a gene: 11. The V gene's germline CDR1 is GTSNPN and CDR2 SVGIG (reference sequence). As DNA, the CDR3 is TGTGCCTGGAGGCCCGCGCCCGGGACAGGGGCTGAAAAACTGTTTTTT. The encoded protein is CAWRPAPGTGAEKLFF.

The V and J genes are TRBV4-1 and TRBJ1-1, with TRBD1 as a possible D gene (6 bases). Trimming removed 4 bases at V and 1 base at J, with 22 bases between. Germline V CDR1 and CDR2: MGHRA, YSYEKL. The CDR3 length is 18 residues. The CDR3, as DNA: TGCGCCAGCAGCCCCCTACTACGTCGTCAACAGGGGAACACTGAAGCTTTCTTT. Translated: CASSPLLRRQQGNTEAFF.

This clone has a handful of counts. The V call is TRBV5-1, the J call TRBJ1-6; TRBD1 is a possible D gene (5 bases). CDR3 size: 15 residues. V was pared by 4 bases and J by 8 bases, with 16 bases between. Germline-derived CDR1 and CDR2 are SGHRS and YFSETQ. CDR3 nucleotide sequence: TGCGCCAGCAGCCGCGCGGCAGGGAAGGATTCACCCCTCCACTTT. It is translated as CASSRAAGKDSPLHF.

This rearrangement joins TRBV13 to TRBJ2-3; 7 bases are shared with TRBD1. V lost 5 bases and J lost 2; bases outside the gene matches: 7. This CDR3 has 15 residues. Per germline, CDR1 PRHDT and CDR2 FYEKMQ (reference sequence). The CDR3 bases are TGTGCCAGCAGCAAGACAGGGCCGGCCACAGATACGCAGTATTTT. This encodes CASSKTGPATDTQYF.